The clone carrying this TCR beta chain was seen a handful of times. This entry comes from a study of technical replicates of blood from a few donors. Profiling relied on immunoSEQ multiplex PCR, and the TCRdb table lists in-frame clones only, not all of them. The table has about 83,000 clones, 92% seen once. V lost 0 bases to trimming and J lost 5 bases; unmatched junction nucleotides: 7. Germline V gene sequence: CDR1 LNHNV, CDR2 YYDKDF (reference sequence). CDR3 size: 16 residues. The rearrangement links TRBV15 to TRBJ1-2, with 9 bases identical to TRBD1. The source material was T cells isolated from PBMCs. The TCR sequence derives from a human donor in good health. CDR3 protein: CATSRDGGGQGYGYTF. The CDR3 bases are TGTGCCACCAGCAGAGATGGAGGGGGACAGGGATATGGCTACACCTTC.